Listed below are T cell receptor beta chains from one sample, sequenced in a study of vaccination and CD4 T cells after COVID-19. Each CDR3 protein is one row after TCRdb ran MiXCR on the PCR reads. The table includes about 12,000 distinct CDR3 sequences, around three fifths detected once. These receptors have no known antigen. Input material: CD4+ T cells from blood, cultured in vitro. Receptor source: a human donor who had recovered from COVID-19. CDR3s include the opening cysteine and the closing phenylalanine or tryptophan. A D gene is named only where the DNA matches it firmly. Size is stated for part of the rows, as once, few or many counts, or as a class when the clone is expanded.

- TRBD2 14 TRBJ2-7 TRBV20-1 CSQSSTGGSDEQYF TGCAGCCAGTCATCCACGGGGGGGAGCGACGAGCAGTACTTC
- - 14 TRBJ2-1 TRBV20-1 CSARLEGANNEQFF TGCAGTGCTAGGCTGGAAGGGGCAAACAATGAGCAGTTCTTC
- TRBD2 17 TRBJ2-1 TRBV7-6 CASSLMGEGIVPSEQFF TGTGCCAGCAGCTTAATGGGGGAGGGAATAGTTCCCAGTGAGCAGTTCTTC
- TRBD1 15 TRBJ1-2 TRBV18 CASSPPQGAAYGYTF TGTGCCAGCTCACCACCTCAGGGGGCTGCCTATGGCTACACCTTC
- TRBD1 14 TRBJ1-5 TRBV12-3/TRBV12-4 CASSLTGGNQPQHF TGTGCCAGCAGTCTCACAGGGGGCAATCAGCCCCAGCATTTT
- - 12 TRBJ2-7 TRBV7-2 CASSLMSYEQYF TGTGCCAGCAGCTTAATGAGCTACGAGCAGTACTTC
- - 14 TRBJ1-2 TRBV6-1 CASSEIGGGYGYTF TGTGCCAGCAGTGAAATCGGCGGGGGCTATGGCTACACCTTC
- - 13 TRBJ2-5 TRBV7-2 CASSLHRLGTQYF TGTGCCAGCAGCCTACACCGGTTGGGGACCCAGTACTTC
few - 13 TRBJ2-3 TRBV20-1 CSARVLGQDTQYF TGCAGTGCTAGGGTATTGGGGCAAGATACGCAGTATTTT
- - 17 TRBJ1-6 TRBV6-1 CASSPEGPSSYNSPLHF TGTGCCAGCAGTCCCGAGGGACCTAGCTCCTATAATTCACCCCTCCACTTT